A single sample is the source of the 8 T cell receptor beta chains below, sequenced in a study of T cells after yellow fever vaccination. One entry per CDR3 protein, called by TCRdb with MiXCR from the 5' RACE reads. The sample lists just under 600,000 distinct CDR3 sequences; roughly 14% were seen once. The starting material was PBMCs, obtained on the day of the yellow fever booster vaccination. The source of these receptors is a man in his thirties or forties who received the YFV17D yellow fever vaccine.

This clonotype was counted a few times. V gene TRBV5-4 combines with J gene TRBJ2-1; D perhaps matches TRBD2 (7 bases). This CDR3 has 13 residues. V lost 8 bases and J lost 4, with 13 bases in between. Germline CDR1 and CDR2: SGHNT and YYREEE (reference sequence). The CDR3 nucleotides are TGTGCCAGTACGGGGGGCGGGTACAATGAGCAGTTCTTC. Translating it yields CASTGGGYNEQFF. Full variable domain (remainder filled in from reference TRBV5-4 and TRBJ2-1): ETGVTQSPTHLIKTRGQQVTLRCSSQSGHNTVSWYQQALGQGPQFIFQYYREEENGRGNFPPRFSGLQFPNYSSELNVNALELDDSALYLCASTGGGYNEQFFGPGTRLTVL.

This clonotype was counted between two and nine times. This chain links TRBV18 with TRBJ1-1; possibly TRBD1 for D (5 bases). The CDR3 sequence is 14 residues long. V was cut by 2 bases and J by 2 bases, with 9 bases left in between. Per germline, CDR1 KGHSH and CDR2 LQKENI. CDR3 amino acids: CASSPAGLNTEAFF. CDR3 nucleotide sequence: TGTGCCAGCTCACCAGCAGGGCTCAACACTGAAGCTTTCTTT.

This sequence joins TRBV30 and TRBJ2-1; 7 bases map to TRBD1. J was trimmed by 4 bases and V by 2 bases; bases with no gene match: 11. The CDR3 has 16 amino acids. The germline gives CDR1 GTSNPN, CDR2 SVGIG (reference sequence). The CDR3 nucleotides are TGTGCCTGGAGTCCGACAGGGTCTGGGGGTTACAATGAGCAGTTCTTC. Encoded protein: CAWSPTGSGGYNEQFF.

This clonotype was seen only a few times. The chain employs TRBV7-2 and TRBJ1-6; 7 nucleotides match TRBD1. The CDR3 runs to 15 residues. CDR1 is SGHTA, CDR2 FQGNSA, per germline. J was trimmed by 8 bases and V by 2 bases; bases with no gene match: 6. CDR3 in amino acids: CASSLLGQQHSPLHF. The CDR3 DNA reads TGTGCCAGCAGCTTACTGGGACAGCAACATTCACCCCTCCACTTT.

The DNA of the CDR3 is TGCAGTGCGAAACCGGGACAGGGAGGAAACACCGGGGAGCTGTTTTTT. Its translation: CSAKPGQGGNTGELFF. This rearrangement joins TRBV20-1 to TRBJ2-2, with TRBD1 matching 9 bases. V was pared by 6 bases and J by 2 bases, with 10 bases of the junction left unmatched. The germline V gene has CDR1 DFQATT and CDR2 SNEGSKA (reference sequence). CDR3 length equals 16 residues.

This clonotype has just a few counts. The V and J genes are TRBV9 and TRBJ2-3, with D possibly matching TRBD2 (6 bases). V was pared by 3 bases and J by 3 bases, with 17 bases between. The CDR3 length is 16 residues. The germline V gene encodes CDR1 SGDLS and CDR2 YYNGEE. CDR3 amino acids: CASSDKAGLTTDTQYF. The CDR3 DNA sequence: TGTGCCAGCAGCGATAAGGCGGGGCTTACTACAGATACGCAGTATTTT.

This clonotype was seen at least ten times. This chain connects TRBV12-3 or TRBV12-4 to TRBJ2-5; 15 nucleotides align to TRBD2. This CDR3 comprises 17 residues. V shed 5 bases and J 1 base; nucleotides not matched to a gene: 5. The DNA of the CDR3 is TGTGCCAGCAGTCTCGGACTAGCGGGAGGGCCCCAAGAGACCCAGTACTTC. It encodes CASSLGLAGGPQETQYF.

This clonotype was observed a few times. CDR3 coding DNA: TGCAGTGCCCAGGGGGCACACAATCAGCCCCAGCATTTT. Translating gives CSAQGAHNQPQHF. The chain carries TRBV20-1 and TRBJ1-5; 8 nucleotides match TRBD1. The CDR3 consists of 13 residues. CDR1 and CDR2 (germline): DFQATT, SNEGSKA (reference sequence). V lost 6 bases, J lost 3 bases, and 4 bases stayed unmatched.